This T cell receptor beta chain comes out of a study of CD8 T cells in Susac syndrome. Isolation of CD8+ and CD4+ T cells was performed negatively, whereas enrichment of TEMRA cells was done by FACS. Reverse transcription used roughly 0.45 to 1 ug RNA and random hexamers. Amplification of TCR beta CDR3 was carried out by immunoSEQ multiplex PCR, which covered 54 Vbeta and 13 Jbeta segments. In TCRdb, the immunoSEQ multiplex PCR reads were re-called with MiXCR into one record per CDR3 protein. The sample has some 150,000 distinct CDR3 sequences, 90% to 95% seen once. The CDR3 contains 12 residues. V shed 6 bases and J 6 bases; nucleotides not matched to a gene: 4. CDR1 is SQVTM, CDR2 ANQGSEA, per germline. Concerning this clonotype: What it recognizes is unknown.

Findings of the study overall: The study recognized that the number of individuals in its TCR sequencing and HLA analysis was relatively small. No clonal expansion appeared among CD4+ T cells in Susac patients.

Input material: CD4+ T cells from PBMCs. The sequence was collected from a human donor with Susac syndrome. The chain is built from TRBV29-1 and TRBJ1-4; 7 nucleotides line up with TRBD1. The CDR3 protein is CSVRGLDEKLFF. The CDR3 DNA reads TGCAGCGTCAGGGGGTTGGATGAAAAACTGTTTTTT.